The clone carrying this T cell receptor (beta chain) was counted at least ten times. Its antigen is undetermined. This sample is drawn from a study of neurological immune-mediated disorders. The cDNA was synthesized by 5'RACE incorporating 10-nucleotide random UMIs. TCRdb independently ran MiXCR on the 5' RACE reads; one entry per CDR3 protein. The sample shows 55,000 to 80,000 distinct CDR3 sequences, under 5% of them seen only once. Study conclusions and caveats: Multiple sclerosis patients had less TCR clonal expansion than even healthy controls, unlike HTLV-1-associated myelopathy.

The unsorted libraries originated from 2 million PBMCs kept at -80 C. Sequencing was performed on PBMCs. The origin of this receptor is a woman aged 45-65 years with multiple sclerosis.

Written as DNA, the CDR3 is TGCGCCAGCAGCTTGCCGCGGATACTAGCGGGGGCGAACACCGGGGAGCTGTTTTTT. It specifies CASSLPRILAGANTGELFF. The chain employs TRBV5-1 and TRBJ2-2; 11 bases agree with TRBD2. Germline CDR1 is SGHRS and CDR2 is YFSETQ. Trimming took 1 base from V and 0 from J; bases not matched to a gene: 8. The CDR3 loop spans 19 amino acids.